Presented here are 18 T cell receptor beta chains from one specimen sequenced in a study of glioma-infiltrating T cells after dendritic cell vaccination. Sequencing used immunoSEQ multiplex PCR; TCRdb keeps in-frame clones, though not all of them. The sample yields 100,000 or so clones, about 90% seen once. Time point given: after dendritic cell vaccination, including at tumor progression/relapse. The starting material was blood, obtained after dendritic cell vaccination. All receptors derive from a human donor with glioblastoma.

This chain connects TRBV7-9 to TRBJ2-3; maybe TRBD2 (5 bases). The CDR3 runs to 15 residues. V lost 1 base to trimming and J lost 4 bases, with 12 bases between them. Per germline, CDR1 SEHNR and CDR2 FQNEAQ (reference sequence). For the CDR3, the DNA is TGTGCCAGCAGCTTAGGAGGGAGTAGCGCAGATACGCAGTATTTT. This translates into CASSLGGSSADTQYF.

The rearrangement joins TRBV10-3 to TRBJ2-7; D perhaps matches TRBD1 (5 bases). The germline V and J ends were trimmed by 7 bases and 0 bases, with 7 bases remaining between them. CDR1 is ENHRY, CDR2 SYGVKD, per germline. The CDR3 covers 12 residues. The CDR3 region is CAIKDSSYEQYF. CDR3 in DNA: TGTGCCATCAAAGACAGCTCCTACGAGCAGTACTTC.

This clone was seen once. The chain recombines TRBV29-1 with TRBJ1-1; maybe TRBD1 (5 bases). Germline assignment: CDR1 SQVTM and CDR2 ANQGSEA. The CDR3 runs to 15 residues. Trimming left V 6 bases short and J 1 base short, with 18 bases between. In DNA, the CDR3 is TGCAGCGTGAAAGGGGAAAGAGGTGCGAACACTGAAGCTTTCTTT. Translation gives CSVKGERGANTEAFF.

This clone was recorded a few times. This chain joins TRBV30 and TRBJ1-1, with 7 bases fitting TRBD1. After removal of 4 bases from V and 5 bases from J, the junction contained 7 bases not matched to a gene. Per the germline V gene, CDR1 is GTSNPN and CDR2 is SVGIG (reference sequence). This CDR3 comprises 13 residues. CDR3 in DNA: TGTGCCTGGACACAGGGGCCCGGGACTGAAGCTTTCTTT. Its protein is CAWTQGPGTEAFF.

V is TRBV6-1 and J is TRBJ2-3, with D possibly being TRBD2 (5 bases). With 0 bases removed from V and 3 bases from J, the gap between germline ends came to 13 bases. In germline, CDR1 is MNHNS, CDR2 SASEGT. The CDR3 runs 16 residues. The DNA of the CDR3 is TGTGCCAGCAGTGAAGCGCTGGCTAGCCGTACAGATACGCAGTATTTT. This sequence encodes CASSEALASRTDTQYF.

The chain uses TRBV6-5 and TRBJ1-3; D is possibly TRBD1 (6 bases). V was pared by 4 bases and J by 0 bases, with 10 bases between. The germline gives CDR1 MNHEY, CDR2 SVGAGI. This CDR3 is 15 amino acids long. Here the CDR3 reads CASSSTGISGNTIYF. In DNA form, the CDR3 reads TGTGCCAGCAGTTCAACAGGGATCTCTGGAAACACCATATATTTT.

The chain carries TRBV19 and TRBJ1-5; a weak D match, TRBD1 (5 bases). This CDR3 spans 13 amino acids. Germline V gene data show CDR1 as LNHDA and CDR2 as SQIVND (reference sequence). Trimming pared 8 bases from V and 6 bases from J, leaving 14 bases between. The CDR3 DNA reads as TGTGCCAGTCGGGTGGGGCGTTTTCAGCCCCAGCATTTT. Protein: CASRVGRFQPQHF.

The chain has TRBV15 and TRBJ2-3; 13 nucleotides agree with TRBD2. This CDR3 has 16 residues. Germline V gives CDR1 LNHNV, CDR2 YYDKDF (reference sequence). Germline trimming cut 5 bases from V and 1 base from J; bases unmatched to any gene: 3. The CDR3 DNA follows: TGTGCCACCAGCGGAGGGACTAGCGGGGGCACAGATACGCAGTATTTT. As protein: CATSGGTSGGTDTQYF.

This chain uses TRBV6-6 with TRBJ2-7; perhaps TRBD1 as D (6 bases). CDR3 size: 12 residues. Germline V gives CDR1 MNHNY, CDR2 SVGAGI (reference sequence). Trimming removed 7 bases at V and 2 bases at J, with 9 bases between. The CDR3 nucleotides read TGTGCCAGCACCACAGGGCCCTACGAGCAGTACTTC. This sequence encodes CASTTGPYEQYF.

The chain employs TRBV7-8 and TRBJ2-7; 9 nucleotides match TRBD1. CDR1 SGHVS and CDR2 FQNEAQ come from the germline V gene. Trimming removed 3 bases from V and 2 bases from J; junction bases left unmatched: 14. The CDR3 has 18 residues. The CDR3 DNA follows: TGTGCCAGCAGCTTGGGGTCTATGACCGGGACAGGGACCTACGAGCAGTACTTC. This translates into CASSLGSMTGTGTYEQYF.

This chain joins TRBV5-6 and TRBJ2-1; 14 bases fit TRBD2. CDR1 and CDR2 from the germline V gene are SGHDT and YYEEEE. This CDR3 is built from 16 residues. V was clipped by 5 bases and J by 7 bases; unmatched bases: 8. In nucleotides, the CDR3 is TGTGCCAGCAGTTCCGGACTAGCGGGAGGTGTTAATGAGCAGTTCTTC. Its translation: CASSSGLAGGVNEQFF. Together with reference TRBV5-6 and TRBJ2-1, the CDR3 gives the full variable domain: DAGVTQSPTHLIKTRGQQVTLRCSPKSGHDTVSWYQQALGQGPQFIFQYYEEEERQRGNFPDRFSGHQFPNYSSELNVNALLLGDSALYLCASSSGLAGGVNEQFFGPGTRLTVL.

The chain joins TRBV27 to TRBJ1-1; TRBD1 agrees at 7 bases. V lost 4 bases to trimming and J lost 1 base; unmatched junction nucleotides: 6. The CDR3 contains 15 residues. Per the germline V gene, CDR1 is MNHEY and CDR2 is SMNVEV (reference sequence). The CDR3 bases are TGTGCCAGCAGTTCGGCCAGGGGGAAGAACACTGAAGCTTTCTTT. Translation gives CASSSARGKNTEAFF.

This clone was recorded only once. CDR3 bases: TGCGCCAGCAGCCAACTAACGCGGGATCTTGGTTATGGCTACACCTTC. It translates to CASSQLTRDLGYGYTF. V usage is TRBV4-1 and J usage is TRBJ1-2, with D uncertain. The CDR3 has 16 amino acids. V was trimmed by 2 bases and J by 5 bases, leaving 18 bases between them. Germline lookup yields CDR1 MGHRA and CDR2 YSYEKL.

In this sample, this clone turned up once. The V and J genes are TRBV2 and TRBJ2-1; 14 bases match TRBD2. The V gene's germline CDR1 is SNHLY and CDR2 FYNNEI. V gave up 0 bases and J gave up 8 bases; unmatched junction bases: 6. CDR3 length equals 17 residues. As DNA, the CDR3 is TGTGCCAGCAGTGAAGCCGGGACTAGCGGGGGAATGGATGAGCAGTTCTTC. Protein product: CASSEAGTSGGMDEQFF.

The V call is TRBV9, the J call TRBJ2-3, with a possible D match to TRBD1 (6 bases). The CDR3 is 16 amino acids. CDR1 is SGDLS and CDR2 is YYNGEE in the germline V gene. Between the trimmed V and J ends, which lost 1 base and 3 bases, there was a span of 15 bases. The CDR3 nucleotides are TGTGCCAGCAGCGTAAGCCAGGGGATCGGGACAGATACGCAGTATTTT. The encoded protein is CASSVSQGIGTDTQYF.

The CDR3 sequence: CASSPGTSYEQYF. For the CDR3, the DNA is TGTGCCAGTAGTCCGGGAACCTCCTACGAGCAGTACTTC. The chain has TRBV19 and TRBJ2-7; maybe TRBD2 (5 bases). V lost 5 bases, J lost 0 bases, and 8 bases lay in between. Germline V CDR1 and CDR2: LNHDA, SQIVND (reference sequence). The CDR3 has 13 amino acids.

This sequence joins TRBV9 and TRBJ2-5, with a weak D call TRBD2 (6 bases). The CDR3 is made up of 14 amino acids. Germline loops: CDR1 SGDLS, CDR2 YYNGEE. The V gene lost 1 base and the J gene lost 4 bases, with 11 bases spanning the gap. The CDR3 region has the DNA TGTGCCAGCAGCGTAAGGCGGGGCCGAGAGACCCAGTACTTC. The encoded protein is CASSVRRGRETQYF.

V and J are TRBV28 and TRBJ2-7, with 7 bases matching TRBD2. Unmatched junction bases numbered 2, after V lost 8 bases and J lost 4 bases. The germline CDR1 and CDR2 sequences are MDHEN and SYDVKM. The CDR3 extends over 11 amino acids. As DNA, the CDR3 is TGTGCCAGCGCTAGCGGATACGAGCAGTACTTC. Its translation is CASASGYEQYF.